This TCR beta chain was retrieved from a study of cytomegalovirus exposure and HLA in healthy donors. Overall study context: HLA-typed donors contributed about 85 million unique TCRs, which were held in an early data release. Regarding the study as a whole: With DRB1 most and HLA-C fewest, TCR association rates differed between HLA loci in a later analysis.

Note on this clone: Its antigen is not known.

The study ran its PCR with 60 Vbeta and 13 Jbeta primers. Produced via immunoSEQ multiplex PCR; TCRdb's table is partial and in-frame only. The sample includes 180,000 or so clones, 75% to 85% of them seen just once. The CDR3 covers 13 residues. Unmatched junction bases numbered 6, after V lost 7 bases and J lost 6 bases. Germline assignment: CDR1 SGHNT and CDR2 YENEEA. The sequencing input was PBMCs. The chain combines TRBV11-3 with TRBJ2-1, with 7 bases identical to TRBD2. The clonotype originates from a young woman in good health and CMV-seropositive. CDR3 DNA: TGTGCCAGCACAAGGGAGGGGACCAATGAGCAGTTCTTC. It translates to CASTREGTNEQFF.